This paragraph covers one T cell receptor (beta chain) sequence. The data derive from a study of blood T cell repertoires in COVID-19. Authors' data handling: Estimation of nucleated cell counts relied on the amplification of reference gene primers. Repertoires were generated with immunoSEQ multiplex PCR, while TCRdb's copy carries only in-frame clones and drops some. V and J calls and clone size are as listed in that table; D and trimming were resolved from the DNA. The sample has about 300,000 clones; about four fifths are singletons. The CDR3 loop spans 16 amino acids. V lost 2 bases, J lost 4 bases, and 15 bases lay in between. From germline, CDR1 is MNHEY and CDR2 SVGAGI. Patients of the Seattle cohort, enrolled during active infection, were followed longitudinally.

This clonotype was obtained from a human donor with COVID-19, enrolled during active disease. The donor label of this sample is uncertain. The chain combines TRBV6-5 with TRBJ2-4; D uncertain. Sequenced sample: peripheral blood. DNA for the CDR3: TGTGCCAGCAGTTACCCGGCAGGTTATGGTAAAAACATTCAGTACTTC. Protein product: CASSYPAGYGKNIQYF.